The 20 T cell receptor beta chains below come from one sample, sequenced in a study of blood T cell repertoires in COVID-19. Clones were read by immunoSEQ multiplex PCR, and TCRdb kept only the in-frame ones, dropping some. The table shows approximately 65,000 clones, with roughly 81% occurring only once. Sequencing was carried out using peripheral blood. These receptors all come from an elderly man with acute or convalescent COVID-19.

As DNA, the CDR3 is TGTGCCACCAGCAGAGATTGGGGGGTCTGGGAGACCCAGTACTTC. Translation: CATSRDWGVWETQYF. The V call is TRBV15, the J call TRBJ2-5; TRBD2 is a possible D gene (6 bases). V shed 0 bases and J shed 5 bases, with 13 bases lying between them. This CDR3 region has 15 residues. In germline, CDR1 is LNHNV, CDR2 YYDKDF (reference sequence).

This clone was seen only a few times. The chain is built from TRBV5-1 and TRBJ2-3; the match to TRBD2 covers 9 bases. From germline, CDR1 is SGHRS and CDR2 YFSETQ. The junction had 7 bases not matched to a gene; V was cut back by 4 bases and J by 4 bases. CDR3 length: 15 residues. CDR3 residues: CASSKKLAGADTQYF. CDR3 bases: TGCGCCAGCAGCAAGAAGTTAGCGGGGGCAGATACGCAGTATTTT.

This clone came up a few times. The V and J genes are TRBV28 and TRBJ2-1; D remains unclear. CDR3 size: 11 residues. Between the trimmed V and J ends, which lost 2 bases and 8 bases, there was a span of 4 bases. Germline V gene sequence: CDR1 MDHEN, CDR2 SYDVKM. The DNA for the CDR3 is TGTGCCAGCAGTTTAGTCTATGAGCAGTTCTTC. This translates into CASSLVYEQFF.

The chain recombines TRBV18 with TRBJ1-4; TRBD1 aligns across 9 bases. The junction had 11 bases not matched to a gene; V was cut back by 4 bases and J by 8 bases. Germline CDR1 KGHSH, CDR2 LQKENI. The CDR3 is made up of 16 amino acids. The CDR3, as DNA: TGTGCCAGCTCACAGAGACCGGGACAGGGTCAGGAAAAACTGTTTTTT. Translating gives CASSQRPGQGQEKLFF.

This chain connects TRBV15 to TRBJ2-5, with a possible D match to TRBD2 (6 bases). CDR3 length equals 18 residues. V was trimmed by 0 bases and J by 2 bases, leaving 19 bases between them. Germline V gene sequence: CDR1 LNHNV, CDR2 YYDKDF (reference sequence). The CDR3 reads CATSRETSLGARQETQYF. The CDR3 DNA follows: TGTGCCACCAGCAGAGAAACTAGCCTGGGAGCTAGACAAGAGACCCAGTACTTC.

This rearrangement joins TRBV4-2 to TRBJ2-3; possible D gene TRBD2, 5 bases. Per the germline V gene, CDR1 is LGHNA and CDR2 is YNFKEQ. The CDR3 totals 14 residues. The ends were cut back, 4 bases at V and 5 bases at J, with 13 bases in the middle. The CDR3 sequence: CASSLGLTEDTQYF. The CDR3 DNA sequence: TGTGCCAGCAGCCTTGGACTTACGGAAGATACGCAGTATTTT.

The chain has TRBV21-1 and TRBJ1-3. TRBV21-1 is given as a pseudogene. This CDR3 is built from 15 residues. The CDR3 nucleotides read TGTGCCAGCAGGGGGGGACGGTGGCATGGAAACACCATATATTTT. Its translation: CASRGGRWHGNTIYF.

This clone appeared a few times. This chain joins TRBV4-2 and TRBJ2-2; D gene unclear. Germline assignment: CDR1 LGHNA and CDR2 YNFKEQ. Between the trimmed V and J ends, which lost 1 base and 8 bases, there was a span of 8 bases. There are 13 residues in the CDR3. DNA for the CDR3: TGTGCCAGCAGCCAAGGACTTGCGGGGGAGCTGTTTTTT. This translates into CASSQGLAGELFF.

The table lists this clone with a few counts. J is TRBJ2-1 and V is TRBV29-1; 7 nucleotides match TRBD2. Unmatched junction bases numbered 5, after V lost 3 bases and J lost 3 bases. Germline V gene sequence: CDR1 SQVTM, CDR2 ANQGSEA. The CDR3 runs to 14 residues. The CDR3 protein is CSVEARGSYNEQFF. Here the CDR3 DNA reads TGCAGCGTTGAGGCTCGCGGGAGCTACAATGAGCAGTTCTTC.

The chain links TRBV5-6 to TRBJ2-3, with TRBD2 matching over 12 bases. Germline assignment: CDR1 SGHDT and CDR2 YYEEEE. The CDR3 spans 16 residues. J gave up 4 bases and V 1 base, and 4 bases lay outside the gene matches. The CDR3 DNA sequence: TGTGCCAGCAGCTTGAGACTAGCGGGAGCCTCAGATACGCAGTATTTT. Protein product: CASSLRLAGASDTQYF.

The rearrangement links TRBV27 to TRBJ1-1; D might be TRBD1 (6 bases). The CDR3 runs to 14 residues. V gave up 3 bases and J gave up 1 base, with 9 bases separating them. Germline V CDR1 and CDR2: MNHEY, SMNVEV (reference sequence). In nucleotides, the CDR3 is TGTGCCAGCAGTTTCCCAGGGGCGAACACTGAAGCTTTCTTT. This sequence encodes CASSFPGANTEAFF.

This chain joins TRBV2 and TRBJ2-3; 7 nucleotides match TRBD2. Per the germline V gene, CDR1 is SNHLY and CDR2 is FYNNEI. The length of the CDR3 is 16 residues. Trimming removed 1 base from V and 2 bases from J; junction bases left unmatched: 6. The CDR3 sequence: CASSEGVGRPTDTQYF. The CDR3 region has the DNA TGTGCCAGCAGTGAAGGGGTCGGGAGGCCCACAGATACGCAGTATTTT.

The chain employs TRBV6-6 and TRBJ1-5; TRBD1 agrees at 10 bases. Germline lookup yields CDR1 MNHNY and CDR2 SVGAGI (reference sequence). V shed 6 bases, J shed 3 bases, and the junction held 8 bases outside the gene matches. The CDR3 runs to 16 residues. The CDR3 DNA follows: TGTGCCAGCAGCCTGGTCGGGACAGGGGCCAATCAGCCCCAGCATTTT. It yields the protein CASSLVGTGANQPQHF.

The rearrangement links TRBV10-3 to TRBJ2-1; D gene unclear. CDR1 is ENHRY, CDR2 SYGVKD, per germline. The CDR3 length is 11 residues. V was clipped by 6 bases and J by 7 bases, with 7 bases between them. The CDR3 coding sequence is TGTGCCATCAGAACACAAAATGAGCAGTTCTTC. Amino acids: CAIRTQNEQFF.

The V gene is TRBV4-1, the J gene TRBJ2-1; 9 nucleotides line up with TRBD2. Germline V gene lookup returns CDR1 MGHRA and CDR2 YSYEKL. This CDR3 is 17 amino acids long. V shed 0 bases, J shed 8 bases, and the junction held 11 bases outside the gene matches. The CDR3: CASSQEPAGGRGDEQFF. The CDR3 nucleotides read TGCGCCAGCAGCCAAGAGCCAGCGGGGGGCCGGGGGGATGAGCAGTTCTTC.

The chain recombines TRBV4-3 with TRBJ2-1; possibly TRBD2 for D (5 bases). Germline V gene data show CDR1 as LGHNA and CDR2 as YSLEER. Trimming left V 9 bases short and J 6 bases short, with 15 bases between. This CDR3 comprises 13 residues. The CDR3 loop reads CASGLGLSNEQFF. The CDR3 DNA is TGCGCCAGTGGACTTGGGCTTTCCAATGAGCAGTTCTTC.

This clone was recorded only once. The chain couples TRBV24-1 to TRBJ1-2, with 10 bases fitting TRBD1. The germline V gene has CDR1 KGHDR and CDR2 SFDVKD. There are 16 residues in the CDR3. V trimming: 3 bases; J trimming: 8 bases; junction bases outside the gene matches: 11. The CDR3 sequence: CATSDPRQGANGGYTF. Written as DNA, the CDR3 is TGTGCCACCAGTGATCCCAGACAGGGGGCGAATGGCGGCTACACCTTC.

The rearrangement links TRBV19 to TRBJ1-2; D is unclear. CDR3 length: 15 residues. Trimming left V 2 bases short and J 4 bases short, with 14 bases between. Germline V lookup: CDR1 LNHDA, CDR2 SQIVND (reference sequence). The CDR3 is CASSIKPARIYGYTF. CDR3 DNA sequence: TGTGCCAGTAGTATAAAACCAGCCAGGATCTATGGCTACACCTTC.

This clone occurred a few times. The chain combines TRBV7-8 with TRBJ1-5; 7 nucleotides align to TRBD1. The trim removed 1 base at V and 6 bases at J, leaving 3 bases unmatched. The length of the CDR3 is 14 residues. Germline V gives CDR1 SGHVS, CDR2 FQNEAQ. CDR3 region: CASSLVPGGQPQHF. As DNA, the CDR3 is TGTGCCAGCAGCTTAGTGCCAGGGGGTCAGCCCCAGCATTTT.

This chain connects TRBV5-1 to TRBJ1-2, with TRBD1 matching over 10 bases. The CDR3 sequence is 14 residues long. Germline-derived CDR1 and CDR2 are SGHRS and YFSETQ. The V and J ends lost 6 bases and 7 bases, in that order; junction bases with no gene match: 9. This chain's CDR3 is CASTTRTGGSGYTF. The CDR3 nucleotides read TGCGCCAGCACAACCCGGACAGGGGGAAGTGGCTACACCTTC. The full variable domain, rest sourced from reference TRBV5-1 and TRBJ1-2, is KAGVTQTPRYLIKTRGQQVTLSCSPISGHRSVSWYQQTPGQGLQFLFEYFSETQRNKGNFPGRFSGRQFSNSRSEMNVSTLELGDSALYLCASTTRTGGSGYTFGSGTRLTVV.